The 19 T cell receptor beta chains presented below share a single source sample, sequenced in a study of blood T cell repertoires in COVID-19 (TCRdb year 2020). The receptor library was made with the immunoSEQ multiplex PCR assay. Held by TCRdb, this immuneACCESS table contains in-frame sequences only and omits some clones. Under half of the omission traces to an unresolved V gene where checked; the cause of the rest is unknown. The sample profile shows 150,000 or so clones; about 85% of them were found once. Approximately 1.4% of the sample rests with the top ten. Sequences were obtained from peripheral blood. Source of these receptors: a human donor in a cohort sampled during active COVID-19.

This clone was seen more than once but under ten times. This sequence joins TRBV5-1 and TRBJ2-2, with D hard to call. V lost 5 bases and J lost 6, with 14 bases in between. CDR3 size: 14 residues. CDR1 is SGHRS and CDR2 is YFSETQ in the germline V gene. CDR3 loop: CASSLSPSSGELFF. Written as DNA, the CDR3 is TGCGCCAGCAGTTTATCCCCCTCTTCCGGGGAGCTGTTTTTT.

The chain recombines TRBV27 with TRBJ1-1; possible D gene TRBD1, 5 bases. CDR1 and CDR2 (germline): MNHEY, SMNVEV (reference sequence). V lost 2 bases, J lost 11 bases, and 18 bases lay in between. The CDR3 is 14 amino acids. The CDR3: CASSLSFTGGRAFF. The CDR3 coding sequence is TGTGCCAGCAGTTTAAGCTTCACGGGGGGTCGGGCTTTCTTT.

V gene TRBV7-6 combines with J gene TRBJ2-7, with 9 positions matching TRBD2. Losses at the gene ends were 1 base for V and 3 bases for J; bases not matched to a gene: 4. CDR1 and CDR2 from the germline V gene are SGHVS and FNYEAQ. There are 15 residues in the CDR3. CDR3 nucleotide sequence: TGTGCCAGCAGCTTAGGCCTAGCGGGGTTCTACGAGCAGTACTTC. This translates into CASSLGLAGFYEQYF.

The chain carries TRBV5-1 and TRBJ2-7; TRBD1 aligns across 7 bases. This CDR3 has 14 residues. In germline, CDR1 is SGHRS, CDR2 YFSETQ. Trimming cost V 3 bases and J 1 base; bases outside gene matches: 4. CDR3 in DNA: TGCGCCAGCAGCTCTACAGGGGTTTCCTACGAGCAGTACTTC. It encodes CASSSTGVSYEQYF.

CDR3 residues: CASSPDRVAGKLFF. The CDR3 bases are TGTGCCAGCTCACCGGACAGGGTCGCTGGGAAACTGTTTTTT. The V call is TRBV18, the J call TRBJ1-4; 8 nucleotides align to TRBD1. CDR3 length: 14 residues. V dropped 3 bases and J dropped 11; count of bases not matched to a gene: 8. Germline CDR1 is KGHSH and CDR2 is LQKENI.

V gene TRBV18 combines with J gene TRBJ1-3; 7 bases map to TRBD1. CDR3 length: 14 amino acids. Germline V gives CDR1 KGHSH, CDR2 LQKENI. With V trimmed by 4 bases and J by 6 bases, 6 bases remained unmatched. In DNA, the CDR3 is TGTGCCAGCTCACGTGACAGGGAGAAAAACACCATATATTTT. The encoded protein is CASSRDREKNTIYF.

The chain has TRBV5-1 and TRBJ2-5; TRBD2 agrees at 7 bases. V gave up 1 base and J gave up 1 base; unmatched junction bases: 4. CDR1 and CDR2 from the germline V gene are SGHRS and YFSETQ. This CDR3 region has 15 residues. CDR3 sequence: CASSLTSVFQETQYF. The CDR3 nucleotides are TGCGCCAGCAGCTTGACTAGCGTCTTCCAAGAGACCCAGTACTTC.

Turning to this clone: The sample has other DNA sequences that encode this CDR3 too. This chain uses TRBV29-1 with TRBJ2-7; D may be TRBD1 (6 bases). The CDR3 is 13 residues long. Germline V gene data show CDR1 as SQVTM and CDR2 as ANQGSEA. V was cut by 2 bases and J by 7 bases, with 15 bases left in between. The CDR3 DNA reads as TGCAGCGTTGAACACAGGGAAGGCTATGAGCAGTACTTC. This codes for CSVEHREGYEQYF.

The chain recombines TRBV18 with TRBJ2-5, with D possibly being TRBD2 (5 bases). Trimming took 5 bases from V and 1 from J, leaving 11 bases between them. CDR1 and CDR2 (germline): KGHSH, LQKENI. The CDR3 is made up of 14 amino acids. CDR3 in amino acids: CASSEAGVQETQYF. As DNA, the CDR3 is TGTGCCAGCTCAGAGGCGGGTGTCCAAGAGACCCAGTACTTC.

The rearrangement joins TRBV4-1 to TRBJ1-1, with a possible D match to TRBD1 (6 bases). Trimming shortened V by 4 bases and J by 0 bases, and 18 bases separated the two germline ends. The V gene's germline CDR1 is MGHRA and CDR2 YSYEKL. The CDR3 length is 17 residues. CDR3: CASSRGQGGSMNTEAFF. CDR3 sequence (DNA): TGCGCCAGCAGCCGGGGGCAGGGAGGGAGTATGAACACTGAAGCTTTCTTT.

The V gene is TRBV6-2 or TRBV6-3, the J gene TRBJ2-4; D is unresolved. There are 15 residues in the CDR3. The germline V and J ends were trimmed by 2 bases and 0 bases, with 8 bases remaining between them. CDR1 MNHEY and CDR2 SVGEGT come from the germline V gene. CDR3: CASSYGTLAKNIQYF. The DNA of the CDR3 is TGTGCCAGCAGTTACGGTACTTTAGCCAAAAACATTCAGTACTTC.

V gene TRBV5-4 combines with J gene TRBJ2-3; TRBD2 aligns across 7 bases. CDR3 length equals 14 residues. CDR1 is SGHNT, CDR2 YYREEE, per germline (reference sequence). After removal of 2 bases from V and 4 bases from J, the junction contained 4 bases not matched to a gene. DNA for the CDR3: TGTGCCAGCAGCTTTGGGAGGGCCCCAGATACGCAGTATTTT. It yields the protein CASSFGRAPDTQYF.

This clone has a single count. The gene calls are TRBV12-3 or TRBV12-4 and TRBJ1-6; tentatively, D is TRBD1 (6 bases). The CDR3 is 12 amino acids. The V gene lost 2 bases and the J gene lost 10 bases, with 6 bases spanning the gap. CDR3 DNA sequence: TGTGCCAGCAGTTTACAGGGGTCACCCCTCCACTTT. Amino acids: CASSLQGSPLHF.

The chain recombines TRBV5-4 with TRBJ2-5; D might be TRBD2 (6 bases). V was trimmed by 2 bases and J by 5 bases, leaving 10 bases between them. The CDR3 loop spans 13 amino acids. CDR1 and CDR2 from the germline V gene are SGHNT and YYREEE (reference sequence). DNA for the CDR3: TGTGCCAGCAGCTTAGATGGGGGGGAGACCCAGTACTTC. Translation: CASSLDGGETQYF. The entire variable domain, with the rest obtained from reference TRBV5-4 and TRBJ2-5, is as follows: ETGVTQSPTHLIKTRGQQVTLRCSSQSGHNTVSWYQQALGQGPQFIFQYYREEENGRGNFPPRFSGLQFPNYSSELNVNALELDDSALYLCASSLDGGETQYFGPGTRLLVL.

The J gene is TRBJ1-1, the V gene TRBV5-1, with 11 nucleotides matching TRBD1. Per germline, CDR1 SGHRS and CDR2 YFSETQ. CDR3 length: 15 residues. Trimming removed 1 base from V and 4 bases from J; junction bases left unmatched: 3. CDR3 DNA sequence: TGCGCCAGCAGCTTGATCGGGACAGGGGGCACTGAAGCTTTCTTT. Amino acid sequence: CASSLIGTGGTEAFF.

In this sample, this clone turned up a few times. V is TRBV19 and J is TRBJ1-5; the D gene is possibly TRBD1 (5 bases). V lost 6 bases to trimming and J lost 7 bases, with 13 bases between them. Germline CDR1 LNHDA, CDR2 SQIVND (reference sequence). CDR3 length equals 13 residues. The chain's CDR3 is CASSDGTGQPQHF. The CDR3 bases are TGTGCCAGTAGCGACGGTACAGGACAGCCCCAGCATTTT.

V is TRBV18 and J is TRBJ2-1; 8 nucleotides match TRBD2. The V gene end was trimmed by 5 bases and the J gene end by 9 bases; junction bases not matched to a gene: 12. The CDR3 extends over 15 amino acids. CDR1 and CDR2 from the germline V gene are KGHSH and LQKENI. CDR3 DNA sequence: TGTGCCAGCTCATCAGCCGGGACTCGGGGGGGTGAGCAGTTCTTC. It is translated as CASSSAGTRGGEQFF.

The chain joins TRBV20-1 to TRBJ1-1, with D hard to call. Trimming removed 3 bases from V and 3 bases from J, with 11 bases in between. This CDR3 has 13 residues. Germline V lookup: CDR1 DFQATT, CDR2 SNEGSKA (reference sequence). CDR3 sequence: CSASFSGDTEAFF. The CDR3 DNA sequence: TGCAGTGCTAGTTTTTCCGGGGACACTGAAGCTTTCTTT.

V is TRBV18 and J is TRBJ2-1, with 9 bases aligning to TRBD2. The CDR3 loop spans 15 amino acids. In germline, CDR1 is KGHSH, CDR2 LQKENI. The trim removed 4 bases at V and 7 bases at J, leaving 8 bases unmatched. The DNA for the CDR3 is TGTGCCAGCTCACTTGGCGGGAGGGCCCGTAATGAGCAGTTCTTC. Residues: CASSLGGRARNEQFF.